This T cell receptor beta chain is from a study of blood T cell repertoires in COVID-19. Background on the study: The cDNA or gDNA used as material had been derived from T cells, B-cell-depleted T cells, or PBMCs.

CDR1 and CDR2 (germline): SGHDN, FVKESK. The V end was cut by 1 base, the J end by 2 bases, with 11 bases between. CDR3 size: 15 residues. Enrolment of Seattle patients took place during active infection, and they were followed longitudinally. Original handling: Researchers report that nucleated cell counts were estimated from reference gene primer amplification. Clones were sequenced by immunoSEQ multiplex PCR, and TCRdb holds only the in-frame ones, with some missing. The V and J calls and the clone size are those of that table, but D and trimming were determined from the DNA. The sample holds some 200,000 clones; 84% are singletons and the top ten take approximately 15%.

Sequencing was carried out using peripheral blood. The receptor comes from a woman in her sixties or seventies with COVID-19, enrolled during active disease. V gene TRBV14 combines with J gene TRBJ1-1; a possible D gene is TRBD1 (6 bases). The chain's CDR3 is CASSQVMTGNTEAFF. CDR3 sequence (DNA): TGTGCCAGCAGCCAAGTTATGACAGGAAACACTGAAGCTTTCTTT.